A single TCR beta chain is shown here with its context. Its target is unknown. The data belong to a study of T cells expressing NK-cell markers. Findings and limits, study-wide: Dominant NKG2C+ clonotypes accounted for roughly 1.0-8% of CD8+ T cells in roughly 6 donors. Uncertainty persisted over the HCMV specificity of expanded NKG2C+ T cell clones.

This CDR3 is built from 15 residues. 5'RACE template switching built TCR beta cDNA with unique molecular identifiers. TCRdb reprocessed the 5' RACE reads and stores each CDR3 protein as one record, lacking DNA. Listed are 300,000 to 450,000 distinct CDR3 sequences; roughly 5.2% falls within the top ten. The chain carries TRBV12-3 or TRBV12-4 and TRBJ1-5; absent DNA, TCRdb's TRBD1 call cannot be checked. The sequencing sample was made of blood T cells: a sorted CD56 or NKG2C T cell subset, CD4+ or CD8+ T cells, or bulk PBMC T cells (not recorded which). This sequence originates from a man aged 18-75 years in good health. This CDR3 reads CASRWGRYSNQPQHF.